The rows below give T cell receptor beta chains drawn from one sample of a study of T-cell reconstitution after alpha-beta-depleted transplantation in children. TCRdb re-called the PCR reads through MiXCR, storing one row per CDR3 protein. The sample comprises hundreds of thousands of distinct CDR3 sequences, about 30% of which are singletons, and around 2.4% rests with the top ten. Sequences were derived from PBMCs from the stem cell graft donor, sampled from the stem cell graft. Receptors were obtained from a human donor who donated a stem cell graft to a child with aplastic anemia. Each CDR3 is given with its conserved first and last residue. The D gene is left open where the match is weak. Size is omitted from some rows. Given values are once, few, many or a class for expanded clones.

-	TRBV11-1	15	-	TRBJ2-7	TGTGCCAGCAGCTTAGAACGTGGGAGTCTGAACGAGCAGTACTTC	CASSLERGSLNEQYF
-	TRBV4-2	11	once	TRBJ2-7	TGTGCCAGCAGCCAAGAAGGCGAGCAGTACTTC	CASSQEGEQYF
-	TRBV10-1	10	-	TRBJ2-1	TGCGCCAGCAGTGAGGGTGAGCAGTTCTTC	CASSEGEQFF
-	TRBV7-9	14	-	TRBJ2-2	TGTGCCAGCAGCTTAGCGCATGGGACCGGGGAGCTGTTTTTT	CASSLAHGTGELFF
-	TRBV13	16	-	TRBJ2-2	TGTGCCAGCAGCTCCTCCGGAGGGCGGACCACCGGGGAGCTGTTTTTT	CASSSSGGRTTGELFF
TRBD1	TRBV14	16	-	TRBJ1-1	TGTGCCAGCAGCCAATTCCCCGGGACAGGGAACACTGAAGCTTTCTTT	CASSQFPGTGNTEAFF
-	TRBV6-1	13	-	TRBJ1-2	TGTGCCAGCAGTGCCACAGGGTTCCGGGGCTACACCTTC	CASSATGFRGYTF
-	TRBV20-1	12	few	TRBJ1-5	TGCAGTGCTAGGTTTCAGAATCAGCCCCAGCATTTT	CSARFQNQPQHF
TRBD1	TRBV7-3	16	-	TRBJ2-1	TGTGCCAGCAGTCGACAGGGGGCCGGGTCCTACAATGAGCAGTTCTTC	CASSRQGAGSYNEQFF
-	TRBV20-1	12	few	TRBJ1-5	TGCAGTGTTTCGGCAGGGGATCAGCCCCAGCATTTT	CSVSAGDQPQHF
-	TRBV29-1	15	many	TRBJ2-1	TGCAGCGTTGGGTCTTGGAGTCTCGGCTACAATGAGCAGTTCTTC	CSVGSWSLGYNEQFF
TRBD2	TRBV5-1	18	-	TRBJ2-2	TGCGCCAGCAGCTCCCAACCCGCCGGGACTAGGTACACCGGGGAGCTGTTTTTT	CASSSQPAGTRYTGELFF
-	TRBV10-1	14	-	TRBJ1-3	TGCGCCAGCATTCAACGCGTCTCTGGAAACACCATATATTTT	CASIQRVSGNTIYF
TRBD2	TRBV19	16	-	TRBJ2-5	TGTGCCAGCCGGGGACTAGCCCGAAAGTCCAGGGAGACCCAGTACTTC	CASRGLARKSRETQYF
-	TRBV7-2	14	-	TRBJ1-4	TGTGCCAGCAGCTGGGGGAGGGTAGAGGAAAAACTGTTTTTT	CASSWGRVEEKLFF
TRBD1	TRBV18	14	-	TRBJ2-5	TGTGCCAGCTCACTTAACAGGGGGCGAGAGACCCAGTACTTC	CASSLNRGRETQYF
TRBD1	TRBV7-2	15	-	TRBJ1-1	TGTGCCAGCAGCTTAGCACAGGGGAGGTTCGCTGAAGCTTTCTTT	CASSLAQGRFAEAFF
-	TRBV18	16	many	TRBJ1-2	TGTGCCAGCTCACCACGCCCCGAGGACGGTAACTATGGCTACACCTTC	CASSPRPEDGNYGYTF
-	TRBV20-1	14	-	TRBJ2-2	TGCAGTGCTAGAGAACGCGGGAACACCGGGGAGCTGTTTTTT	CSARERGNTGELFF
-	TRBV7-3	14	-	TRBJ2-1	TGTGCCAGCAGCCGAGGAAGGCCGGGGAATGAGCAGTTCTTC	CASSRGRPGNEQFF
-	TRBV6-1	14	few	TRBJ1-1	TGTGCCAGCAGTGGGTCCGGGAGGCTCACTGAAGCTTTCTTT	CASSGSGRLTEAFF